This TCR beta chain derives from a study of blood T cell repertoires in COVID-19. About the study: Specimens from acute and convalescent COVID-19 originated in the United States, Italy and Spain. From T cells, B-cell-depleted T cells, or PBMCs came the material, which was cDNA or gDNA.

Original methodology: It was from reference gene primer amplification that nucleated cell counts were estimated. This table comes from immunoSEQ multiplex PCR, and its TCRdb copy is limited to in-frame clones, with some not included. V and J calls plus clone size are reproduced from that table; the DNA served to infer D and trimming. The sample lists roughly 27,000 clones; 90% were seen once. Germline CDR1 MNHEY, CDR2 SMNVEV (reference sequence). There are 15 residues in the CDR3. Unmatched junction bases numbered 7, after V lost 4 bases and J lost 10 bases. V is TRBV27 and J is TRBJ2-1; TRBD2 agrees at 13 bases. This receptor was obtained from a woman in her fifties or sixties with active COVID-19. The source material was peripheral blood. The CDR3 nucleotides read TGTGCCAGCAGTTCAGGACTAGCGGGAGTAGGGGAGCAGTTCTTC. It codes for CASSSGLAGVGEQFF.